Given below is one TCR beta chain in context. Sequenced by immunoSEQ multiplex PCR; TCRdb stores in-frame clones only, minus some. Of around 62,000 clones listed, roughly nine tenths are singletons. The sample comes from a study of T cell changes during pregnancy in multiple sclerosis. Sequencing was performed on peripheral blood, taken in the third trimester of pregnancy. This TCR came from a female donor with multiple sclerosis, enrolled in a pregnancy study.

CDR3 nucleotide sequence: TGTGCCAGCACCGGGGGAGGGAGCAATCAGCCCCAGCATTTT. This encodes CASTGGGSNQPQHF. V is TRBV7-9 and J is TRBJ1-5; D is possibly TRBD1 (5 bases). Germline assignment: CDR1 SEHNR and CDR2 FQNEAQ (reference sequence). CDR3 length: 14 residues. With 7 bases removed from V and 1 base from J, the gap between germline ends came to 11 bases.